This section outlines one T cell receptor (beta chain) sequence together with its context. The entry originates in a study of blood T cell repertoires in COVID-19. The CDR3 loop spans 15 amino acids. From germline, CDR1 is KGHSH and CDR2 LQKENI. Trimming took off 2 bases at V and 4 bases at J, with 11 bases between the two ends. Produced via immunoSEQ multiplex PCR; TCRdb's table is partial and in-frame only. The table lists a few hundred thousand clones, around 90% of them singletons. Residents of about two dozen US areas, aged about 18 to 89 years, made up the participants. The receptor was isolated from a woman in her twenties or thirties who had recovered from COVID-19. Sequencing input: PBMCs or T cells enriched from blood (not recorded which). This chain links TRBV18 with TRBJ2-2; D remains unclear. For the CDR3, the DNA is TGTGCCAGCTCACCAAGGTCGAGCGCCACCGGGGAGCTGTTTTTT. Translation gives CASSPRSSATGELFF.